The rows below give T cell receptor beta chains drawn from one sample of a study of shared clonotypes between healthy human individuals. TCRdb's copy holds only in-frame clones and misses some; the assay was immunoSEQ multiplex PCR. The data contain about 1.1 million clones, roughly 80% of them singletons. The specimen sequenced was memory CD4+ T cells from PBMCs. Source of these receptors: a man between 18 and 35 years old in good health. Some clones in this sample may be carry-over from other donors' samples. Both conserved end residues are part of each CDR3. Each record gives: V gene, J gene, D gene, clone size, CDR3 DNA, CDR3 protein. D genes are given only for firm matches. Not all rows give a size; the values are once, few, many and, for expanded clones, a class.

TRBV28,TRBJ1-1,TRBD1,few,TGTGCCAGCAGTTCCTTACAGGGGAGAATGAACACTGAAGCTTTCTTT,CASSSLQGRMNTEAFF
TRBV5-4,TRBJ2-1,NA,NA,TGTGCCAGCAGCGGGAAGCGGCCCGGCTCCTACAATGAGCAGTTCTTC,CASSGKRPGSYNEQFF
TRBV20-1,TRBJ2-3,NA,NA,TGCAGTGCTAGGGGAGATACGCAGTATTTT,CSARGDTQYF
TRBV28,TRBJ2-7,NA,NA,TGTGCCAGCAGTTTGAAGCCGGGCGAGCAGTACTTC,CASSLKPGEQYF
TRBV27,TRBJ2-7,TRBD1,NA,TGTGCCAGCAGCCGATGGACAGGGGGGTACGAGCAGTACTTC,CASSRWTGGYEQYF
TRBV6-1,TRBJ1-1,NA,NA,TGTGCCAGCAGGGGGCCCAACCTTGGGGGAACTGAAGCTTTCTTT,CASRGPNLGGTEAFF
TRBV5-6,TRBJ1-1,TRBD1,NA,TGTGCCAGCATGCTCTTCGTAGGACAGGGCGAAGCTTTCTTT,CASMLFVGQGEAFF
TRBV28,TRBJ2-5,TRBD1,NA,TGTGCCAGCAGTGTACAGGGGGCGATAGAAGAGACCCAGTACTTC,CASSVQGAIEETQYF
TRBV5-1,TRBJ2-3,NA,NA,TGCGCCAGCAGAAGTAGCCCCACAGATACGCAGTATTTT,CASRSSPTDTQYF
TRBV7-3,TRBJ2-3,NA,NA,TGTGCCAGCAGCTTAACCCCGGGGACCACAGATACGCAGTATTTT,CASSLTPGTTDTQYF
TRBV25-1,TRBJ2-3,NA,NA,TGTGCCAGCAGTCGTCGGGACGGCACAGATACGCAGTATTTT,CASSRRDGTDTQYF
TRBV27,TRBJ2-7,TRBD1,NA,TGTGCCAGCAGCCTGCGAGGGACAGGGACCTACGAGCAGTACTTC,CASSLRGTGTYEQYF
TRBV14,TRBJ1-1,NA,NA,TGTGCCAGCAGCCAGTTTAACACTGAAGCTTTCTTT,CASSQFNTEAFF
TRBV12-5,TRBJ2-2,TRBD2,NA,TGTGCTAGTGTCTTTTCCACGGCGGGAGGGCCAAAGGGGGAGCTGTTTTTT,CASVFSTAGGPKGELFF
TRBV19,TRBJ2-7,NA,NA,TGTGCCAGTGGGGGGACGTCTGCGGGCGAGCAGTACTTC,CASGGTSAGEQYF
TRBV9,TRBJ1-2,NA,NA,TGTGCCAGCAGCGCCGAGGCGGGTGGCTACACCTTC,CASSAEAGGYTF
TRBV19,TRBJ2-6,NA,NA,TGTGCCAGTAGTATAGGAGCGGGCCTGGGGGGGGCCAACGTCCTGACTTTC,CASSIGAGLGGANVLTF
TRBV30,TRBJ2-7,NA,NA,TGTGCCTGCCAGCGGGCTAGCTCCTACGAGCAGTACTTC,CACQRASSYEQYF
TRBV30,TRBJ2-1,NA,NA,TGTGCCTGGACTCACAGGGGGGGCAATGAGCAGTTCTTC,CAWTHRGGNEQFF
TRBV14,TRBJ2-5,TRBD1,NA,TGTGCCAGCAGCCTCCGGGACAGGGGGCAAGAGACCCAGTACTTC,CASSLRDRGQETQYF
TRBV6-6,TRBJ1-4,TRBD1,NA,TGTGCCAGCGGGGACAGACCTAATGAAAAACTGTTTTTT,CASGDRPNEKLFF
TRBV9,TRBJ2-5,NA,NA,TGTGCCAGCAGCGTAGTAGGGACGTACCAAGAGACCCAGTACTTC,CASSVVGTYQETQYF
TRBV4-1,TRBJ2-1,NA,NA,TGCGCCAGCAGCCAAGAGTGGGTGGCGGGTGAGCAGTTCTTC,CASSQEWVAGEQFF
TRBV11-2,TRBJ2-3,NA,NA,TGTGCCAGCAGCTTAGCGGGTGCCCCAGATACGCAGTATTTT,CASSLAGAPDTQYF
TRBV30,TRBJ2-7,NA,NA,TGTGCCTGGAGTGTACGCCCAGGGAACGAGCAGTACTTC,CAWSVRPGNEQYF
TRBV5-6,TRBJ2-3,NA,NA,TGTGCCAGCAGCTCACTAAGACATGGTAGCCTAGATACGCAGTATTTT,CASSSLRHGSLDTQYF
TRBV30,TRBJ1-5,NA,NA,TGTGCCTGGAGCGATGCTCTCAATCAGCCCCAGCATTTT,CAWSDALNQPQHF
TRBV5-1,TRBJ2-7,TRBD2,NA,TGCGCCAGCAGCTTGATTCCGGGAGGGCGGGGCGAGCAGTACTTC,CASSLIPGGRGEQYF
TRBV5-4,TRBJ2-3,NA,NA,TGTGCCAGCAGCTTGGCCCGCACAGATACGCAGTATTTT,CASSLARTDTQYF
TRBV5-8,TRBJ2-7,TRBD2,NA,TGTGCCAGCAGCTCCGGGGGGGGCCCACGGGACGAGCAGTACTTC,CASSSGGGPRDEQYF
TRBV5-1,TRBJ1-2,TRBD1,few,TGCGCCAGCAGCCCTGACAGGGGACCTTATGGCTACACCTTC,CASSPDRGPYGYTF
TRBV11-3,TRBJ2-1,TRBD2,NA,TGTGCCAGCAGCTTAGTGGGGACTAGCGGGAGGCATGAGCAGTTCTTC,CASSLVGTSGRHEQFF
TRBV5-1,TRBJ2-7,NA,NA,TGCGCCAGCAGCCTAACAGGGATCAGCTCCTACGAGCAGTACTTC,CASSLTGISSYEQYF
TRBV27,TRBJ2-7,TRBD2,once,TGTGCCAGCAGTCCCCTCGGGCGGGAGGTCGCCTACGAGCAGTACTTC,CASSPLGREVAYEQYF
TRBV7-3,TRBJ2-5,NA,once,TGTGCCAGCAGCTTATTCGGGGTGGGGGAGACCCAGTACTTC,CASSLFGVGETQYF
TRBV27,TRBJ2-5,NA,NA,TGTGCCAGCAGTTTAAGTGCCAGTCGGGGGCGCGCAGGGACCCAGTACTTC,CASSLSASRGRAGTQYF
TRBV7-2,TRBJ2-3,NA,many,TGTGCCAGCAGCCCGGAGGGGGCGCGGCAGTATTTT,CASSPEGARQYF
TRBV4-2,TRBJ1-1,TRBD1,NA,TGTGCCAGCAGCCAAGGACAGGGGGCGAAGTCTGAAGCTTTCTTT,CASSQGQGAKSEAFF
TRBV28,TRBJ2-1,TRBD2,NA,TGTGCCACCAGCCCGGGGACTAGCTGGGGGGAGCAGTTCTTC,CATSPGTSWGEQFF
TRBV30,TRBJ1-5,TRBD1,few,TGTGCCTGCGCCGGGGACAGTGCTCAGCCCCAGCATTTT,CACAGDSAQPQHF
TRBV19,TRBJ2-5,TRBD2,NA,TGTGCCAGTAGTATGGGGAGACTAGCGGGAGGTTCCCGGGAGACCCAGTACTTC,CASSMGRLAGGSRETQYF
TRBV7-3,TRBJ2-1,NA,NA,TGTGCCAGCAGCCCGCACACGCACAGCCGGGGAAATGAGCAGTTCTTC,CASSPHTHSRGNEQFF
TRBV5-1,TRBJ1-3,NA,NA,TGCGCCAGCAGCTTGACAGGGCTCGGAAACACCATATATTTT,CASSLTGLGNTIYF
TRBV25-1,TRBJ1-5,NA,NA,TGTGCCAGCAGTGGCCCGGGGGAACAGCCCCAGCATTTT,CASSGPGEQPQHF
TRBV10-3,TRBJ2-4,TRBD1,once,TGTGCCATCAGTGGGGAACAGGGGGCTTTTAAAAACATTCAGTACTTC,CAISGEQGAFKNIQYF
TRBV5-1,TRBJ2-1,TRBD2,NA,TGCGCCAGCAGCTTGGTCACTAGCGGGAAATCGGGAGAGCAGTTCTTC,CASSLVTSGKSGEQFF
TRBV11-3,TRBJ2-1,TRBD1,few,TGTGCCAGCAGCGCAGGACAGGGGGCAAGAAATGAGCAGTTCTTC,CASSAGQGARNEQFF
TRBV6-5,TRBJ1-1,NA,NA,TGTGCCAGCAGCGCCTGGGGGCGAGACACTGAAGCTTTCTTT,CASSAWGRDTEAFF
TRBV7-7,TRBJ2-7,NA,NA,TGTGCCAGCAGCCCCCTGATCGGCGAGCAGTACTTC,CASSPLIGEQYF
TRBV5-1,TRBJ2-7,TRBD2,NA,TGCGCCAGCAGCTCGCTAGCGGGAGGGCCCTACGAGCAGTACTTC,CASSSLAGGPYEQYF
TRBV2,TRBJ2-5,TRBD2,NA,TGTGCCAGCAGTGGTCAACTAGCGGGACAAGAGACCCAGTACTTC,CASSGQLAGQETQYF
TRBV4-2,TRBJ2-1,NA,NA,TGTGCCAGCAGCCAATCCCCCGTGAAGTTAGCGGTGAATGAGCAGTTCTTC,CASSQSPVKLAVNEQFF
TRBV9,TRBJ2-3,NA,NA,TGTGCCAGCAGCGTATATCGGAGCACAGATACGCAGTATTTT,CASSVYRSTDTQYF
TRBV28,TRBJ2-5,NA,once,TGTGCCAGCAGTAACGGGGGTGGGGAGACCCAGTACTTC,CASSNGGGETQYF
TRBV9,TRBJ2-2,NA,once,TGTGCCAGCAGCGCCGGGACCCAGACCGGGGAGCTGTTTTTT,CASSAGTQTGELFF
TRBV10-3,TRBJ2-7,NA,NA,TGTGCCACAATCTTGGGGGCGGGAGAGCACGAGCAGTACTTC,CATILGAGEHEQYF
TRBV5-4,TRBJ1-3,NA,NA,TGTGCCAGCAGCTTGAAAGGGGCGGCTGGAAACACCATATATTTT,CASSLKGAAGNTIYF
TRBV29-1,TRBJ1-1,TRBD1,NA,TGCAGCGCTCGACAGGGGGCGGTAGGCACTGAAGCTTTCTTT,CSARQGAVGTEAFF
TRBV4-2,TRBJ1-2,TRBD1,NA,TGTGCCAGCAGCCAAGAGTGGACAGGCTATGGCTACACCTTC,CASSQEWTGYGYTF
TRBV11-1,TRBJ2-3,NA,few,TGTGCCAGCAGCTTAGTAGCGACAGTCTACACAGATACGCAGTATTTT,CASSLVATVYTDTQYF